These T cell receptor beta chains were read from a single sample in a study of healthy donors' naive CD4 and CD8 T cells. TCRdb processed the reads anew with MiXCR; each CDR3 protein has one entry. Of 200,000 or so distinct CDR3 sequences in the sample, 65% to 75% were seen once. Sequencing input: naive CD4+ and CD8+ T cells sorted from blood, pooled from several donors. The source of these receptors is a pool of human donors in good health; the sample pools cells from several healthy donors. The CDR3 runs from the conserved cysteine through the conserved F or W. A D gene is named only where the DNA matches it firmly. Size values are once, few and many counts, or a class for expanded clones, and some rows have none.

J | V | size | D | CDR3 | DNA
TRBJ2-3 | TRBV6-2/TRBV6-3 | once | NA | CATSESTDTQYF | TGTGCCACCTCTGAAAGCACAGATACGCAGTATTTT
TRBJ2-7 | TRBV27 | NA | NA | CASSSGASDQYF | TGTGCCAGCAGTTCGGGCGCCTCGGACCAGTACTTC
TRBJ2-2 | TRBV28 | NA | NA | CASRASTGELFF | TGTGCCAGCAGAGCCTCCACCGGGGAGCTGTTTTTT
TRBJ2-1 | TRBV20-1 | NA | NA | CSATLPRGLGEQFF | TGCAGTGCAACCCTACCGCGGGGGCTAGGAGAGCAGTTCTTC
TRBJ2-5 | TRBV6-6 | NA | NA | CASSYARGSETQYF | TGTGCCAGCAGTTACGCTCGGGGGTCAGAGACCCAGTACTTC
TRBJ2-3 | TRBV30 | few | TRBD1 | CAWSADRAGTDTQYF | TGTGCCTGGAGTGCAGACAGGGCTGGGACAGATACGCAGTATTTT
TRBJ2-7 | TRBV29-1 | NA | NA | CSVDTGLDYEQYF | TGCAGCGTTGATACGGGGCTTGACTACGAGCAGTACTTC
TRBJ1-1 | TRBV12-5 | NA | TRBD1 | CASGPGQENTEAFF | TGTGCTAGTGGGCCGGGACAGGAGAACACTGAAGCTTTCTTT
TRBJ2-5 | TRBV30 | NA | TRBD2 | CAWLTSGGAQYF | TGTGCCTGGCTAACTAGCGGGGGGGCCCAGTACTTC
TRBJ2-7 | TRBV29-1 | NA | NA | CSVGTPLEYF | TGCAGCGTTGGGACACCCCTTGAGTACTTC
TRBJ2-3 | TRBV29-1 | few | NA | CSVALDSFTDTQYF | TGCAGCGTTGCCCTAGACAGTTTCACAGATACGCAGTATTTT
TRBJ1-1 | TRBV15 | NA | TRBD1 | CATSRARDRGLPGSEAFF | TGTGCCACCAGCAGAGCCCGGGACAGGGGACTGCCGGGGTCTGAAGCTTTCTTT
TRBJ1-1 | TRBV19 | NA | NA | CVSSIAGSLEAFF | TGTGTCAGTAGTATTGCCGGCTCCCTCGAAGCTTTCTTT
TRBJ2-5 | TRBV29-1 | NA | NA | CSVDGSGALYQETQYF | TGCAGCGTTGACGGCTCCGGGGCTCTGTACCAAGAGACCCAGTACTTC
TRBJ2-5 | TRBV2 | NA | NA | CATNLGPTVGQETQYF | TGTGCCACCAACCTGGGGCCCACCGTGGGGCAAGAGACCCAGTACTTC
TRBJ2-1 | TRBV5-6 | NA | NA | CASSFETGRIYNEQFF | TGTGCCAGCAGCTTCGAAACGGGACGGATCTACAATGAGCAGTTCTTC
TRBJ1-1 | TRBV29-1 | few | NA | CSVVGSLMNTEAFF | TGCAGCGTTGTGGGCAGCCTTATGAACACTGAAGCTTTCTTT
TRBJ2-1 | TRBV5-4 | NA | NA | CASSAGTATHNEQFF | TGTGCCAGCAGCGCGGGGACGGCAACTCACAATGAGCAGTTCTTC
TRBJ2-7 | TRBV6-1 | NA | TRBD1 | CASSVDRVYEQYF | TGTGCCAGCAGCGTGGACAGGGTTTACGAGCAGTACTTC
TRBJ2-5 | TRBV18 | few | TRBD1 | CASSPWDREETQYF | TGTGCCAGCTCACCCTGGGACAGGGAAGAGACCCAGTACTTC
TRBJ2-1 | TRBV6-5 | NA | NA | CASSYTLLGFRNEQFF | TGTGCCAGCAGTTACACCCTCCTAGGTTTTCGCAATGAGCAGTTCTTC
TRBJ1-2 | TRBV15 | NA | NA | CATSLREFSGYTF | TGTGCCACCAGCCTGAGAGAATTTAGTGGCTACACCTTC
TRBJ2-5 | TRBV6-5 | NA | TRBD1 | CASSYRPPTGGRSETQYF | TGTGCCAGCAGTTATCGGCCCCCGACAGGGGGAAGGTCAGAGACCCAGTACTTC
TRBJ2-1 | TRBV19 | NA | NA | CASSIGLNGQFF | TGTGCCAGTAGTATAGGGCTCAATGGGCAGTTCTTC
TRBJ2-7 | TRBV29-1 | NA | NA | CSALGTTYEQYF | TGCAGCGCTTTAGGGACAACCTACGAGCAGTACTTC
TRBJ1-1 | TRBV19 | NA | NA | CASSIWGQFTEAFF | TGTGCCAGTAGTATATGGGGGCAATTTACTGAAGCTTTCTTT
TRBJ2-1 | TRBV29-1 | NA | TRBD2 | CSVEVEGLRGNEQFF | TGCAGCGTTGAAGTAGAGGGACTAAGAGGCAATGAGCAGTTCTTC
TRBJ1-2 | TRBV4-2 | NA | NA | CASSQDPSRGYGYTF | TGTGCCAGCAGCCAAGATCCCAGCAGGGGCTATGGCTACACCTTC
TRBJ1-2 | TRBV7-2 | NA | NA | CASSLGQSYGYTF | TGTGCCAGCAGCCTCGGACAGTCTTATGGCTACACCTTC
TRBJ2-1 | TRBV10-3 | once | TRBD2 | CAISERAGEAYNEQFF | TGTGCCATCAGTGAGCGAGCGGGAGAAGCCTACAATGAGCAGTTCTTC
TRBJ2-6 | TRBV29-1 | NA | NA | CSVVGRHGANVLTF | TGCAGCGTTGTTGGTCGTCACGGGGCCAACGTCCTGACTTTC
TRBJ2-5 | TRBV29-1 | NA | TRBD1 | CSVDPQGQTQYF | TGCAGCGTTGATCCACAGGGGCAGACCCAGTACTTC
TRBJ1-1 | TRBV18 | NA | NA | CASSPRGSLNTEAFF | TGTGCCAGCTCACCACGAGGGAGTTTGAACACTGAAGCTTTCTTT
TRBJ2-3 | TRBV29-1 | NA | NA | CSDGFVDTDTQYF | TGCAGCGACGGCTTTGTGGACACAGATACGCAGTATTTT
TRBJ2-1 | TRBV5-1 | NA | TRBD2 | CASSPNPVTSGTSYNEQFF | TGCGCCAGCAGCCCAAACCCCGTGACTAGCGGGACCTCCTACAATGAGCAGTTCTTC
TRBJ1-1 | TRBV10-3 | NA | NA | CAISLGDISNLEAFF | TGTGCCATCAGCCTGGGGGACATCTCAAACCTTGAAGCTTTCTTT
TRBJ2-7 | TRBV10-3 | NA | NA | CAIRGGTESSYEQYF | TGTGCCATCCGGGGTGGGACGGAGTCCTCCTACGAGCAGTACTTC
TRBJ1-2 | TRBV27 | NA | TRBD1 | CASSSTGGGYGYTF | TGTGCCAGCAGTTCAACAGGGGGCGGCTATGGCTACACCTTC
TRBJ2-1 | TRBV27 | NA | TRBD2 | CASRATGGPYNEQFF | TGTGCCAGCAGGGCGACGGGAGGCCCCTACAATGAGCAGTTCTTC
TRBJ2-7 | TRBV2 | once | TRBD1 | CASSRDRAVSEQYF | TGTGCCAGCAGCCGGGACAGAGCCGTCTCCGAGCAGTACTTC
TRBJ2-2 | TRBV29-1 | few | NA | CSVEDVEAGGELFF | TGCAGCGTTGAAGATGTTGAGGCGGGCGGGGAGCTGTTTTTT
TRBJ1-5 | TRBV19 | NA | TRBD1 | CASSFRGAREERQPQHF | TGTGCCAGTAGTTTCAGGGGGGCGCGGGAGGAAAGACAGCCCCAGCATTTT
TRBJ2-6 | TRBV6-2/TRBV6-3 | NA | NA | CASSYSSGANVLTF | TGTGCCAGCAGTTACTCCTCTGGGGCCAACGTCCTGACTTTC
TRBJ2-7 | TRBV6-6 | NA | NA | CASSFTRSHEQYF | TGTGCCAGCAGTTTTACTAGGTCCCACGAGCAGTACTTC
TRBJ2-1 | TRBV27 | NA | TRBD2 | CASSLYSGGLAGGLLYNEQFF | TGTGCCAGCAGTTTATATTCCGGAGGACTAGCGGGGGGACTACTTTACAATGAGCAGTTCTTC
TRBJ2-5 | TRBV11-2 | NA | NA | CASSLGTGGQETQYF | TGTGCCAGCAGCTTAGGGACCGGGGGACAAGAGACCCAGTACTTC
TRBJ2-3 | TRBV6-5 | NA | NA | CAGAHWVLKTQYF | TGTGCCGGGGCGCACTGGGTTTTGAAGACGCAGTATTTT
TRBJ2-1 | TRBV27 | few | NA | CASSLYRRWNEQFF | TGTGCCAGCAGTTTATACCGACGGTGGAATGAGCAGTTCTTC
TRBJ1-5 | TRBV19 | NA | NA | CASGKTTGSGGQPQHF | TGTGCCAGTGGCAAAACAACGGGCAGCGGCGGGCAGCCCCAGCATTTT
TRBJ2-7 | TRBV12-3/TRBV12-4 | NA | NA | CASSPDSYEQYF | TGTGCCAGCAGTCCCGACAGCTACGAGCAGTACTTC
TRBJ2-5 | TRBV11-2 | NA | TRBD1 | CASSGLRGRVETQYF | TGTGCCAGCAGCGGACTCAGGGGGCGGGTTGAGACCCAGTACTTC
TRBJ2-3 | TRBV29-1 | NA | NA | CSVKGVSLTDTQYF | TGCAGCGTCAAAGGGGTGTCCCTCACAGATACGCAGTATTTT
TRBJ1-3 | TRBV19 | NA | TRBD1 | CATRDRGTNSGNTIYF | TGTGCCACCAGAGACAGGGGGACCAACTCTGGAAACACCATATATTTT
TRBJ1-6 | TRBV6-6 | NA | NA | CASSYLEQAPSYNSPLHF | TGTGCCAGCAGTTACCTAGAACAGGCCCCCTCCTATAATTCACCCCTCCACTTT
TRBJ1-2 | TRBV11-2 | NA | NA | CASSPGIGNYGYTF | TGTGCCAGCAGCCCGGGTATCGGGAACTATGGCTACACCTTC